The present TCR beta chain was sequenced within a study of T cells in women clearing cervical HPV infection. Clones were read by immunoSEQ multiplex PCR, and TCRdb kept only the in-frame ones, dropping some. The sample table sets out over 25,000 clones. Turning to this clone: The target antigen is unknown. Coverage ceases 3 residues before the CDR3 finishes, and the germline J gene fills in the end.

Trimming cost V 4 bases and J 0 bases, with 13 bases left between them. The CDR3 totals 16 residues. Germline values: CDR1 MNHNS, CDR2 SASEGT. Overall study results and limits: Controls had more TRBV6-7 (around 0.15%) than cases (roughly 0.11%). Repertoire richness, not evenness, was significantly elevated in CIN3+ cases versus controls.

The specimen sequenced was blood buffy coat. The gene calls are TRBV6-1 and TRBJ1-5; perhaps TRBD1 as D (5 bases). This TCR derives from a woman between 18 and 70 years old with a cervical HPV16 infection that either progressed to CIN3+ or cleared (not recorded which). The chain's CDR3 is CASSGRGINSNQPQHF. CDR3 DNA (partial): TGTGCCAGCAGTGGACGGGGGATTAATAGCAATCAGCCC.